The sequence of this TCR beta chain was determined in a study of Graves' ophthalmopathy and Graves' hyperthyroidism. Study in general: Over 18 months of follow-up, stable hyperthyroidism required that no ophthalmopathy appear. Whole-study results and caveats: Among expanded thyroid clonotypes above 0.001 frequency, most also occurred in blood. Sensitivity reached more than 70% and specificity roughly 72% when the model predicted ophthalmopathy progression.

New diagnoses, under 2 months' duration, and ages 18 to 65 characterized the hyperthyroidism patients. With regard to this clonotype: The antigen is undetermined. Possible read error: a much larger clone is one base away.

Germline assignment: CDR1 SGHVS and CDR2 FNYEAQ. This CDR3 is built from 14 residues. RNA transcripts provided the template for amplifying TCR beta CDR3 regions. HTBI-primed first-round RT-PCR preceded second-round multiplex PCR. Each CDR3 protein is one row after TCRdb ran MiXCR on the multiplex PCR reads. This table has 450,000 to 600,000 distinct CDR3 sequences, just under 40% appearing once. Sequenced input: peripheral blood or thyroid tissue (not recorded which). V and J are TRBV7-6 and TRBJ1-1; D not certain. This clonotype originated in an adult man with Graves' hyperthyroidism. The CDR3 protein is CASSLIPANTEALF. The CDR3 DNA sequence: TGTGCCAGCAGCCTTATACCAGCGAACACTGAAGCTCTCTTT.